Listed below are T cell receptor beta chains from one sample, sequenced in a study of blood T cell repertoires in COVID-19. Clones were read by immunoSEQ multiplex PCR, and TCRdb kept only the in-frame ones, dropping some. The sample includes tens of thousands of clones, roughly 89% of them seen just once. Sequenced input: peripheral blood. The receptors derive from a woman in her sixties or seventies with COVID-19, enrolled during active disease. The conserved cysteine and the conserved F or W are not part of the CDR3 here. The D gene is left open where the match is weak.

CDR3: SVSTPNTEAF
V: TRBV29-1
D: .
J: TRBJ1-1

CDR3: ASSPSVSSYNEQF
V: TRBV27
D: .
J: TRBJ2-1

CDR3: ATETGNTEAF
V: TRBV28
D: .
J: TRBJ1-1

CDR3: ASSGLIGGNQPQH
V: TRBV2
D: .
J: TRBJ1-5

CDR3: ASSEPGSGGQPQH
V: TRBV6-1
D: TRBD1
J: TRBJ1-5

CDR3: AISGGQGQETQY
V: TRBV10-3
D: TRBD1
J: TRBJ2-5

CDR3: ATSGGRGQY
V: TRBV24-1
D: .
J: TRBJ2-7

CDR3: ASSQDDRRFNQPQH
V: TRBV4-1
D: .
J: TRBJ1-5

CDR3: ASSYDRAYEQY
V: TRBV7-2
D: TRBD1
J: TRBJ2-7

CDR3: ASSNDRGSGNTIY
V: TRBV7-9
D: TRBD1
J: TRBJ1-3

CDR3: AISSTGGWNTEAF
V: TRBV10-3
D: .
J: TRBJ1-1

CDR3: ASSFTGGTETQY
V: TRBV11-1
D: .
J: TRBJ2-5